Presented here are 31 T cell receptor beta chains from one specimen sequenced in a study of T-cell memory formation after mild COVID-19 (dated by TCRdb to the early 2020s). The receptor library was made with 5' RACE. Sequencing was carried out with an Illumina NovaSeq 6000. TCRdb applied fastp at Q25 and MiXCR to the public reads, then kept only in-frame beta chains. Identical CDR3 proteins give one entry, which carries the most common genes and DNA. The sample table records a few hundred thousand distinct CDR3 sequences; about a sixth of these occur just once. The top ten constitute about a fifth of the sample. Sample: PBMCs or a T cell subset sorted from them (not recorded which). The source is a young man who had mild COVID-19 (a few samples of this study predate the infection). The sample titles of this study are shuffled in the database, so cell type and time point are left out; the donor was told from shared clones.

This clonotype was counted between two and nine times. This chain uses TRBV7-3 with TRBJ2-2; D is ambiguous. V was clipped by 4 bases and J by 4 bases, with 13 bases between them. The CDR3 spans 15 residues. The germline gives CDR1 SGHTA, CDR2 FQGTGA. This chain's CDR3 is CASSWIKSGTGELFF. For the CDR3, the DNA is TGTGCCAGCAGCTGGATCAAAAGTGGCACCGGGGAGCTGTTTTTT.

The chain recombines TRBV4-3 with TRBJ1-5; no firm D call. V lost 0 bases to trimming and J lost 0 bases, with 3 bases between them. This CDR3 is 14 amino acids long. Looked up from germline, CDR1 is LGHNA and CDR2 is YSLEER. This CDR3 reads CASSQDSSNQPQHF. Written as DNA, the CDR3 is TGCGCCAGCAGCCAAGACAGTAGCAATCAGCCCCAGCATTTT.

The V gene is TRBV5-1, the J gene TRBJ1-5; 7 bases match TRBD1. This CDR3 is built from 17 residues. Germline CDR1 reads SGHRS; CDR2 reads YFSETQ. Trimming cost V 4 bases and J 0 bases; bases outside gene matches: 10. The CDR3 protein is CASSPGTDVYSNQPQHF. CDR3 bases: TGCGCCAGCAGCCCCGGGACAGACGTTTATAGCAATCAGCCCCAGCATTTT.

The chain has TRBV20-1 and TRBJ2-3, with 7 bases identical to TRBD1. CDR3 length: 19 amino acids. The V gene end was trimmed by 6 bases and the J gene end by 2 bases; junction bases not matched to a gene: 23. CDR1 DFQATT and CDR2 SNEGSKA come from the germline V gene (reference sequence). The CDR3 spells CSADPDRSPVLGPTDTQYF. The CDR3 nucleotides read TGCAGTGCCGACCCGGACAGGTCCCCCGTGTTAGGCCCCACAGATACGCAGTATTTT.

This clonotype has just a few counts. The chain joins TRBV5-1 to TRBJ2-2; D gene ambiguous. The CDR3 is made up of 16 amino acids. V lost 1 base and J lost 0, with 10 bases in between. Germline V CDR1 and CDR2: SGHRS, YFSETQ. The CDR3: CASSLNWVANTGELFF. The CDR3 DNA is TGCGCCAGCAGCTTGAATTGGGTAGCGAACACCGGGGAGCTGTTTTTT.

This chain connects TRBV25-1 to TRBJ1-2; D is ambiguous. Trimming shortened V by 5 bases and J by 7 bases, and 11 bases separated the two germline ends. This CDR3 is 12 amino acids long. In germline, CDR1 is MGHDK, CDR2 SYGVNS. The CDR3 loop reads CASSLGLRGYTF. CDR3 bases: TGTGCCAGCAGTCTAGGGCTGCGTGGCTACACCTTC.

This clonotype has a handful of counts. The chain links TRBV12-3 or TRBV12-4 to TRBJ1-5, with D possibly TRBD1 on 6 matching bases. The CDR3 covers 15 residues. V shed 6 bases and J shed 3 bases, with 15 bases lying between them. CDR3 in amino acids: CASSWGGSINQPQHF. Written as DNA, the CDR3 is TGTGCCAGCAGCTGGGGGGGCTCGATCAATCAGCCCCAGCATTTT.

The chain employs TRBV29-1 and TRBJ1-4; possible D gene TRBD1, 6 bases. Germline V lookup: CDR1 SQVTM, CDR2 ANQGSEA. This CDR3 has 13 residues. Trimming pared 8 bases from V and 0 bases from J, leaving 10 bases between. The CDR3 DNA reads TGCAGCACTTGGACAGCAACTAATGAAAAACTGTTTTTT. It yields the protein CSTWTATNEKLFF. Complete variable domain (other parts from reference TRBV29-1 and TRBJ1-4): SAVISQKPSRDICQRGTSLTIQCQVDSQVTMMFWYRQQPGQSLTLIATANQGSEATYESGFVIDKFPISRPNLTFSTLTVSNMSPEDSSIYLCSTWTATNEKLFFGSGTQLSVL.

The chain links TRBV20-1 to TRBJ2-7; possible D gene TRBD1, 6 bases. CDR1 is DFQATT and CDR2 is SNEGSKA in the germline V gene (reference sequence). The CDR3 is 14 amino acids. The V gene lost 0 bases and the J gene lost 3 bases, with 12 bases spanning the gap. As DNA, the CDR3 is TGCAGTGCTAGAGATAGGGAAGGGGGCTACGAGCAGTACGTC. This codes for CSARDREGGYEQYV.

The chain links TRBV12-3 or TRBV12-4 to TRBJ2-4; D gene unclear. Trimming removed 3 bases at V and 6 bases at J, with 6 bases between. The length of the CDR3 is 12 residues. The CDR3 protein is CASSFDRNIQYF. The CDR3 nucleotides are TGTGCCAGCAGTTTTGATAGAAACATTCAGTACTTC.

This clonotype was observed a few times. The chain employs TRBV7-9 and TRBJ2-7; 14 nucleotides agree with TRBD2. J gave up 7 bases and V 5 bases, and 4 bases lay outside the gene matches. The CDR3 consists of 14 residues. The V gene's germline CDR1 is SEHNR and CDR2 FQNEAQ (reference sequence). The CDR3 protein is CASSPGTSGGEQYF. CDR3 DNA: TGTGCCAGCAGCCCGGGGACTAGCGGGGGAGAGCAGTACTTC.

This clonotype was observed a few times. The CDR3 loop reads CASSAGQGFTGNTIYF. In DNA, the CDR3 is TGTGCCAGCAGCGCGGGACAGGGGTTCACTGGAAACACCATATATTTT. This chain uses TRBV7-2 with TRBJ1-3, with 10 bases fitting TRBD1. V was pared by 5 bases and J by 2 bases, with 6 bases of the junction left unmatched. The CDR3 consists of 16 residues. The germline gives CDR1 SGHTA, CDR2 FQGNSA. Filled out from reference TRBV7-2 and TRBJ1-3, the complete variable domain reads GAGVSQSPSNKVTEKGKDVELRCDPISGHTALYWYRQSLGQGLEFLIYFQGNSAPDKSGLPSDRFSAERTGGSVSTLTIQRTQQEDSAVYLCASSAGQGFTGNTIYFGEGSWLTVV.

The chain recombines TRBV2 with TRBJ2-2; a weak D match, TRBD2 (5 bases). The CDR3 spans 12 residues. From germline, CDR1 is SNHLY and CDR2 FYNNEI. Trimming stripped 9 bases from V and 2 bases from J, with 7 bases between. The CDR3 DNA sequence: TGTGCCAGACTAGATAACACCGGGGAGCTGTTTTTT. Translating it yields CARLDNTGELFF.

The V gene is TRBV12-3 or TRBV12-4, the J gene TRBJ1-2; TRBD1 aligns across 7 bases. CDR3 length equals 15 residues. J lost 2 bases, V lost 6 bases, and 9 bases had no gene match. The CDR3: CASRGWTGENYGYTF. In DNA, the CDR3 is TGTGCCAGCAGGGGGTGGACAGGTGAAAACTATGGCTACACCTTC.

This clonotype was found many times. V and J are TRBV5-6 and TRBJ2-1; maybe TRBD1 (5 bases). The germline V and J ends were trimmed by 0 bases and 2 bases, with 6 bases remaining between them. The germline V gene encodes CDR1 SGHDT and CDR2 YYEEEE. This CDR3 has 14 amino acids. The CDR3 sequence: CASSLEGPYNEQFF. The CDR3 nucleotides read TGTGCCAGCAGCTTGGAGGGGCCCTACAATGAGCAGTTCTTC.

This clonotype was picked up a small number of times. The chain is built from TRBV4-1 and TRBJ1-4; D call uncertain. CDR3 length: 15 residues. V was clipped by 1 base and J by 10 bases, with 16 bases between them. The germline V gene encodes CDR1 MGHRA and CDR2 YSYEKL. The CDR3 DNA reads TGCGCCAGCAGCCAAGTGGGCCTTTCGGTGAGAAAACTGTTTTTT. Residues: CASSQVGLSVRKLFF.

In its sample, this clonotype was seen a few times. The CDR3 here is CASSYVGQGIGGYTF. As DNA, the CDR3 is TGTGCCAGCAGTTACGTGGGACAGGGGATTGGTGGCTACACCTTC. This chain links TRBV6-2 or TRBV6-3 with TRBJ1-2, with TRBD1 matching over 10 bases. The germline CDR1 and CDR2 sequences are MNHEY and SVGEGT. The J segment lost 7 bases and the V segment lost 2 bases, leaving 7 bases of the junction unmatched. The CDR3 covers 15 residues.

J is TRBJ2-5 and V is TRBV24-1; tentatively, D is TRBD2 (5 bases). Trimming removed 2 bases at V and 5 bases at J, with 8 bases between. The CDR3 length is 13 residues. Germline assignment: CDR1 KGHDR and CDR2 SFDVKD. The CDR3: CATSDSWEETQYF. The CDR3 region has the DNA TGTGCCACCAGTGATTCTTGGGAGGAGACCCAGTACTTC.

The chain recombines TRBV7-8 with TRBJ2-5; 9 nucleotides match TRBD1. The CDR3 is 16 residues long. The trim removed 4 bases at V and 4 bases at J, leaving 10 bases unmatched. Germline loops: CDR1 SGHVS, CDR2 FQNEAQ. CDR3 DNA sequence: TGTGCCAGCAGCTCTACGACCGGGACAGGGAGAGAGACCCAGTACTTC. Translating it yields CASSSTTGTGRETQYF.

The chain joins TRBV20-1 to TRBJ1-5; tentative D call: TRBD1 (5 bases). V dropped 4 bases and J dropped 6 bases, with 13 bases sitting between them. The germline gives CDR1 DFQATT, CDR2 SNEGSKA (reference sequence). The CDR3 runs to 13 residues. The CDR3 loop reads CSANQGLGQPQHF. CDR3 DNA sequence: TGCAGTGCTAATCAGGGACTCGGTCAGCCCCAGCATTTT.

The chain is built from TRBV28 and TRBJ2-2; no firm D call. CDR3 length equals 15 residues. The V gene's germline CDR1 is MDHEN and CDR2 SYDVKM. V shed 7 bases and J shed 4 bases, with 16 bases lying between them. The CDR3 is CASTTGGGPTGELFF. DNA of the CDR3: TGTGCCAGCACCACGGGCGGCGGACCCACCGGGGAGCTGTTTTTT. Complete variable domain (other parts from reference TRBV28 and TRBJ2-2): DVKVTQSSRYLVKRTGEKVFLECVQDMDHENMFWYRQDPGLGLRLIYFSYDVKMKEKGDIPEGYSVSREKKERFSLILESASTNQTSMYLCASTTGGGPTGELFFGEGSRLTVL.

V is TRBV5-1 and J is TRBJ1-1; 10 bases fit TRBD1. This CDR3 spans 16 amino acids. V lost 0 bases to trimming and J lost 5 bases; unmatched junction nucleotides: 7. The germline V gene encodes CDR1 SGHRS and CDR2 YFSETQ. The CDR3 DNA follows: TGCGCCAGCAGCTTGGGGGGTGACAGGGGGCGAACTGAAGCTTTCTTT. Residues: CASSLGGDRGRTEAFF.

The chain is built from TRBV5-1 and TRBJ2-1; TRBD2 matches 11 bases. The CDR3 covers 17 residues. The ends lost 2 bases at V and 5 bases at J; junction bases unmatched: 9. Germline CDR1 SGHRS, CDR2 YFSETQ. The CDR3 sequence is CASSLSKGLAANNEQFF. DNA for the CDR3: TGCGCCAGCAGCTTATCTAAGGGACTAGCGGCCAACAATGAGCAGTTCTTC.

The chain joins TRBV2 to TRBJ1-2; unclear D gene. V lost 11 bases and J lost 6, with 7 bases in between. The CDR3 runs 9 residues. CDR1 SNHLY and CDR2 FYNNEI come from the germline V gene. CDR3 bases: TGTGCCCTCGACGATGGCTACACCTTC. It translates to CALDDGYTF.

Here the CDR3 reads CASSHRGTGDEKLFF. CDR3 coding DNA: TGCGCCAGCAGCCACCGCGGGACAGGGGATGAAAAACTGTTTTTT. The chain is built from TRBV4-3 and TRBJ1-4; TRBD1 agrees at 10 bases. The CDR3 totals 15 residues. Germline V CDR1 and CDR2: LGHNA, YSLEER. V lost 3 bases and J lost 6; bases outside the gene matches: 4.

This clonotype was counted only a few times. The CDR3 region has the DNA TGCGCCAGTAAAGAGCGGGGGAACACAGATACGCAGTATTTT. Amino acids: CASKERGNTDTQYF. V and J are TRBV10-2 and TRBJ2-3; 8 bases agree with TRBD2. CDR3 size: 14 residues. Germline trimming cut 9 bases from V and 2 bases from J; bases unmatched to any gene: 7. CDR1 WSHSY and CDR2 SAAADI come from the germline V gene.

The rearrangement links TRBV6-1 to TRBJ1-6; D is perhaps TRBD1 (5 bases). Germline V gene sequence: CDR1 MNHNS, CDR2 SASEGT. The ends were cut back, 4 bases at V and 9 bases at J, with 7 bases in the middle. The CDR3 is 12 residues long. CDR3 loop: CASSAGTSPLHF. The CDR3 region has the DNA TGTGCCAGCAGTGCCGGGACTTCACCCCTCCACTTT.

The V call is TRBV4-2, the J call TRBJ1-2; tentatively, D is TRBD1 (5 bases). Germline-derived CDR1 and CDR2 are LGHNA and YNFKEQ. V lost 4 bases and J 1 base, leaving 16 bases between the germline ends. This CDR3 is 16 amino acids long. CDR3 region: CASSPTRQHDNYGYTF. The CDR3, as DNA: TGTGCCAGCAGCCCGACGCGACAGCACGATAACTATGGCTACACCTTC.

The CDR3: CASRRIRGAQPQHF. For the CDR3, the DNA is TGTGCCAGCCGCCGAATCAGGGGGGCTCAGCCCCAGCATTTT. The V gene is TRBV28, the J gene TRBJ1-5; the match to TRBD1 covers 7 bases. The CDR3 has 14 amino acids. The trim removed 8 bases at V and 6 bases at J, leaving 10 bases unmatched. Looked up from germline, CDR1 is MDHEN and CDR2 is SYDVKM. Full variable domain (missing parts from reference TRBV28 and TRBJ1-5): DVKVTQSSRYLVKRTGEKVFLECVQDMDHENMFWYRQDPGLGLRLIYFSYDVKMKEKGDIPEGYSVSREKKERFSLILESASTNQTSMYLCASRRIRGAQPQHFGDGTRLSIL.

The sample holds many counts of this clonotype. The CDR3 sequence is CASSLARRGYTF. In nucleotides, the CDR3 is TGTGCCAGCAGCTTAGCGCGGAGGGGCTACACCTTC. The chain is built from TRBV7-2 and TRBJ1-2; D call uncertain. The CDR3 is 12 residues long. Between the trimmed V and J ends, which lost 0 bases and 8 bases, there was a span of 7 bases. CDR1 and CDR2 from the germline V gene are SGHTA and FQGNSA.

V usage is TRBV6-2 or TRBV6-3 and J usage is TRBJ1-5; no clear D. The CDR3 covers 15 residues. The V end was cut by 6 bases, the J end by 4 bases, with 16 bases between. Germline CDR1 MNHEY, CDR2 SVGEGT. CDR3 sequence (DNA): TGTGCCAGCAGCATGCCGCTAGGCGGGAATCAGCCCCAGCATTTT. Amino acids: CASSMPLGGNQPQHF.